Listed below are T cell receptor beta chains from one sample, sequenced in a study of cytomegalovirus exposure and HLA in healthy donors. Using immunoSEQ multiplex PCR, the repertoire was profiled, and TCRdb retains in-frame clones only, with some absent. The data hold some 150,000 clones, with approximately 77% observed a single time. The sample taken for sequencing was PBMCs. Every receptor here comes from a woman in her forties in good health and CMV-seronegative. Each CDR3 is given with its conserved first and last residue. The D gene is left open where the match is weak. Only some rows state a clone size, as once, few, many or a class for expanded clones.

clone size | J gene | D gene | V gene | CDR3 DNA | CDR3 protein
. | TRBJ2-1 | TRBD2 | TRBV5-1 | TGCGCCAGCAGCTATCTACTAGCGGGGGCAGGAAATGAGCAGTTCTTC | CASSYLLAGAGNEQFF
. | TRBJ1-2 | . | TRBV23-1 | TGCGCCAGCAGTCGCGGCGCCCGCTGTGGCTACACCTTC | CASSRGARCGYTF
few | TRBJ1-5 | TRBD1 | TRBV19 | TGTGCCAGTACTCTCCGACAGGGAACGAATCAGCCCCAGCATTTT | CASTLRQGTNQPQHF
. | TRBJ2-7 | TRBD2 | TRBV10-1 | TGCGCCAGCAGTGAAAGACTAGCGAGGGGGCAGTACTTC | CASSERLARGQYF
. | TRBJ2-2 | . | TRBV9 | TGTGCCAGCAGCGTAGGGTGGCGGGGTGGGACCGGGGAGCTGTTTTTT | CASSVGWRGGTGELFF
medium-sized | TRBJ1-1 | TRBD1 | TRBV5-1 | TGCGCCAGTGAGACAGGGGTAGAGACTGAAGCTTTCTTT | CASETGVETEAFF
. | TRBJ1-2 | TRBD1 | TRBV4-2 | TGTGCCAGCAGCCAAGAGGGACAGGGGTACTATGGCTACACCTTC | CASSQEGQGYYGYTF
. | TRBJ2-5 | . | TRBV2 | TGTGCCAGCAGTGAAAGCAGGGGTGGGACCCAGTACTTC | CASSESRGGTQYF
. | TRBJ1-4 | TRBD1 | TRBV28 | TGTGCCAGCAGTTTGGTTCGGGGGACAGGGTTTAATGAAAAACTGTTTTTT | CASSLVRGTGFNEKLFF
. | TRBJ2-7 | . | TRBV18 | TGTGCCAGCAAGGACAGTCTAGCTTACGAGCAGTACTTC | CASKDSLAYEQYF
. | TRBJ2-5 | . | TRBV6-1 | TGTGCCAGCACTTTCCACGGGACACCCCAAGAGACCCAGTACTTC | CASTFHGTPQETQYF
. | TRBJ1-6 | TRBD1 | TRBV7-2 | TGTGCCAGCAGCTTGACAGGGTCCTATAATTCACCCCTCCACTTT | CASSLTGSYNSPLHF
. | TRBJ1-2 | . | TRBV19 | TGTGCCAGTAGTATGCCTAAGGCAGGGAGGCACTATGGCTACACCTTC | CASSMPKAGRHYGYTF
many | TRBJ1-2 | TRBD1 | TRBV6-1 | TGTGCCAGCAGTGCCCAGACAGGGGTAGGCTACACCTTC | CASSAQTGVGYTF
. | TRBJ2-3 | . | TRBV6-5 | TGTGCCAGCAACCTCAGGGGCACAGATACGCAGTATTTT | CASNLRGTDTQYF